The rows below give T cell receptor beta chains drawn from one sample of a study of read filtering for tumor transcriptome and immune sequencing. TCRdb re-called the reads through MiXCR, storing one row per CDR3 protein. The table records about 130,000 distinct CDR3 sequences, roughly an eighth of them present only once. The sequenced sample consisted of a population of CD138-negative cells sorted from bone marrow. These receptors came from a donor aged 40 or over with multiple myeloma. The CDR3 runs from the conserved cysteine through the conserved F or W. Fields, in order: V gene, D gene, CDR3 length, CDR3 protein. A D gene is named only where the DNA matches it firmly.

V: TRBV5-1
D: NA
length: 16
CDR3: CASSLSVYFLEETQYF

V: TRBV11-2
D: NA
length: 12
CDR3: CASSQGITEAFF

V: TRBV7-3
D: TRBD2
length: 15
CDR3: CASSLAGGSSYEQYF

V: TRBV12-3/TRBV12-4
D: NA
length: 14
CDR3: CASSLKRRSSKAFF

V: TRBV5-1
D: TRBD1
length: 15
CDR3: CASSLGTGINQPQHF

V: TRBV5-1
D: TRBD1
length: 15
CDR3: CASSPTGQLTNEQFF

V: TRBV5-1
D: TRBD1
length: 15
CDR3: CASSLGTGGPQPQHF

V: TRBV6-2/TRBV6-3
D: TRBD2
length: 16
CDR3: CASSPNLAGGRNEQFF

V: TRBV12-3/TRBV12-4
D: NA
length: 15
CDR3: CASSLQGPYKNIQYF

V: TRBV24-1
D: NA
length: 14
CDR3: CATSDLDSPRELFF

V: TRBV20-1
D: TRBD2
length: 13
CDR3: CSSLAGNQETQYF

V: TRBV29-1
D: TRBD2
length: 14
CDR3: CSVPSSGGGYEQYF

V: TRBV7-9
D: NA
length: 14
CDR3: CASSWGDSKHEQYF

V: TRBV6-1
D: NA
length: 13
CDR3: CASSEVRVYEQYF

V: TRBV7-9
D: NA
length: 14
CDR3: CASSFIRVDDEQYF

V: TRBV20-1
D: NA
length: 13
CDR3: CSARGRDLVTQHF

V: TRBV6-5
D: TRBD2
length: 16
CDR3: CATLGNSGRLGNEQFF

V: TRBV18
D: NA
length: 16
CDR3: CASRPGTLARYNEQFF

V: TRBV30
D: NA
length: 14
CDR3: CAWSVRESLLEQFF

V: TRBV6-6
D: NA
length: 13
CDR3: CASSLELLNEAFF

V: TRBV9
D: NA
length: 15
CDR3: CASSRTYDFYNEQFF

V: TRBV29-1
D: NA
length: 13
CDR3: CSVVHSGANVLTF

V: TRBV6-5
D: TRBD2
length: 15
CDR3: CASRRTSGSTDTQYF

V: TRBV3-1
D: NA
length: 15
CDR3: CASSQEGGVGNIQYF

V: TRBV20-1
D: TRBD2
length: 13
CDR3: CSARDGRSDTQYF

V: TRBV11-2
D: TRBD1
length: 16
CDR3: CANSLTGVIGTGELFF

V: TRBV9
D: NA
length: 15
CDR3: CASSPSGAMAYEQYF

V: TRBV12-3/TRBV12-4
D: NA
length: 15
CDR3: CASRLSERVYDEQFF

V: TRBV20-1
D: NA
length: 13
CDR3: CSASGGWQAEAFF

V: TRBV29-1
D: NA
length: 12
CDR3: CSVDWQPDTQYF

V: TRBV7-9
D: NA
length: 15
CDR3: CASSQPAGPTDTQYF

V: TRBV20-1
D: TRBD1
length: 14
CDR3: CSARDRAINQPQHF

V: TRBV3-1
D: TRBD1
length: 16
CDR3: CASSQVPTGLGDGYTF

V: TRBV7-9
D: TRBD1
length: 14
CDR3: CASTPTGVNTEAFF

V: TRBV20-1
D: TRBD2
length: 20
CDR3: CSARALGLAGSTSGSREQYF

V: TRBV9
D: TRBD1
length: 13
CDR3: CASSTGGHNEQFF

V: TRBV4-3
D: NA
length: 14
CDR3: CASSQGATNEKLFF

V: TRBV29-1
D: NA
length: 13
CDR3: CSIRAAQGAEAFF

V: TRBV5-1
D: NA
length: 16
CDR3: CASSLLGPSSYNEQFF

V: TRBV12-3/TRBV12-4
D: NA
length: 14
CDR3: CASSLDVGTDTQYF

V: TRBV27
D: TRBD1
length: 15
CDR3: CASSPGDSSIDTQYF

V: TRBV25-1
D: TRBD2
length: 16
CDR3: CASSEGLAGGLNTQYF